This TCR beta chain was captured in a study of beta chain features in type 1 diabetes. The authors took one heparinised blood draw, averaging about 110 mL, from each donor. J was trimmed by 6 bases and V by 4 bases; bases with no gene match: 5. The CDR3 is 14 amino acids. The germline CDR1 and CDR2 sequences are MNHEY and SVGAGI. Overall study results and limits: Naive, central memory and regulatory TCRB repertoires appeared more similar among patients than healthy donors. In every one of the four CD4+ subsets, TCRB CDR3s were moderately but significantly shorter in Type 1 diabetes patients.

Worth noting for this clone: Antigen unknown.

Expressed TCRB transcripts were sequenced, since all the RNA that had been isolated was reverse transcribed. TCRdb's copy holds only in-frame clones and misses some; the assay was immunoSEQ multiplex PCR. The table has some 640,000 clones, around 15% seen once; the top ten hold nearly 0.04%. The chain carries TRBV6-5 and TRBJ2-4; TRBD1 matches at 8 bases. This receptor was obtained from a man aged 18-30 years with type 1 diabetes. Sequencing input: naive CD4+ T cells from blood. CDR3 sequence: CASSSAGTGNIQYF. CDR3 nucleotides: TGTGCCAGCAGTTCCGCCGGGACAGGAAACATTCAGTACTTC.